The rows below give T cell receptor beta chains drawn from one sample of a study of control samples from healthy donors and cancer patients. Some clones are missing from TCRdb's copy, which holds only in-frame ones; the method was immunoSEQ multiplex PCR. Among tens of thousands of clones listed, 90% to 95% were seen once. The sequenced material came from PBMCs. Receptors were obtained from a woman aged 35 to 49 with lung cancer. Each CDR3 is given with its conserved first and last residue. A D gene is named only where the DNA matches it firmly. Clone size is shown for a subset of rows, as once, few, many or a class of expanded clone.

size: .; J: TRBJ1-2; D: .; V: TRBV11-2; CDR3: CASSLDLWGRARDPYGYTF; DNA: TGTGCCAGCAGCTTAGATCTTTGGGGCAGGGCCAGGGACCCCTATGGCTACACCTTC
size: .; J: TRBJ2-3; D: .; V: TRBV29-1; CDR3: CSVVTTRADTQYF; DNA: TGCAGCGTTGTAACGACGAGGGCAGATACGCAGTATTTT
size: .; J: TRBJ1-5; D: .; V: TRBV12-3/TRBV12-4; CDR3: CASSLSQPQHF; DNA: TGTGCCAGCAGTTTATCACAGCCCCAGCATTTT
size: .; J: TRBJ2-1; D: TRBD2; V: TRBV5-1; CDR3: CASNLGSGGANEQFF; DNA: TGCGCCAGCAACCTGGGGAGCGGGGGAGCCAATGAGCAGTTCTTC
size: .; J: TRBJ1-3; D: TRBD1; V: TRBV25-1; CDR3: CASSDPDRLANTIYF; DNA: TGTGCCAGCAGTGACCCGGACAGGTTGGCAAACACCATATATTTT
size: once; J: TRBJ2-3; D: .; V: TRBV6-5; CDR3: CASSFSTFDTQYF; DNA: TGTGCCAGCAGTTTCTCGACCTTCGATACGCAGTATTTT
size: .; J: TRBJ2-2; D: TRBD2; V: TRBV30; CDR3: CAWDRTSGGNTGELFF; DNA: TGTGCCTGGGATCGGACTAGCGGGGGTAATACCGGGGAGCTGTTTTTT
size: .; J: TRBJ1-4; D: .; V: TRBV6-5; CDR3: CASRIGLEKNEKLFF; DNA: TGTGCCAGCAGAATCGGACTTGAAAAAAATGAAAAACTGTTTTTT
size: .; J: TRBJ1-4; D: .; V: TRBV2; CDR3: CASRSGVIVGDINEKLFF; DNA: TGTGCCAGCAGGAGCGGGGTAATAGTGGGGGACATAAATGAAAAACTGTTTTTT
size: .; J: TRBJ1-4; D: .; V: TRBV6-5; CDR3: CASRQGKGEKLFF; DNA: TGTGCCAGCAGGCAGGGAAAAGGGGAAAAACTGTTTTTT
size: .; J: TRBJ2-6; D: .; V: TRBV28; CDR3: CASSTGTARNRSPSGANVLTF; DNA: TGTGCCAGCAGCACCGGGACCGCAAGGAATCGATCCCCCTCTGGGGCCAACGTCCTGACTTTC
size: .; J: TRBJ1-1; D: .; V: TRBV5-1; CDR3: CASSLIPGNTEAFF; DNA: TGCGCCAGCAGCTTGATACCGGGGAACACTGAAGCTTTCTTT
size: .; J: TRBJ1-1; D: .; V: TRBV12-3/TRBV12-4; CDR3: CASSRVRAFF; DNA: TGTGCCAGCAGCAGGGTTAGGGCTTTCTTT
size: .; J: TRBJ2-2; D: .; V: TRBV6-5; CDR3: CASTIRGTGELFF; DNA: TGTGCCAGCACCATTAGGGGGACCGGGGAGCTGTTTTTT
size: .; J: TRBJ1-2; D: .; V: TRBV3-1/TRBV3-2; CDR3: CASSQDRGGPSNYGYTF; DNA: TGTGCCAGCAGCCAAGATCGGGGAGGGCCAAGTAACTATGGCTACACCTTC
size: .; J: TRBJ1-1; D: .; V: TRBV19; CDR3: CASKVVSWEDRREAFF; DNA: TGTGCCAGTAAGGTGGTTTCCTGGGAGGACAGAAGGGAAGCTTTCTTT
size: .; J: TRBJ2-3; D: TRBD1; V: TRBV19; CDR3: CASSIDSPGTGPGDTQYF; DNA: TGTGCCAGTAGTATAGATTCCCCCGGGACAGGGCCCGGAGATACGCAGTATTTT